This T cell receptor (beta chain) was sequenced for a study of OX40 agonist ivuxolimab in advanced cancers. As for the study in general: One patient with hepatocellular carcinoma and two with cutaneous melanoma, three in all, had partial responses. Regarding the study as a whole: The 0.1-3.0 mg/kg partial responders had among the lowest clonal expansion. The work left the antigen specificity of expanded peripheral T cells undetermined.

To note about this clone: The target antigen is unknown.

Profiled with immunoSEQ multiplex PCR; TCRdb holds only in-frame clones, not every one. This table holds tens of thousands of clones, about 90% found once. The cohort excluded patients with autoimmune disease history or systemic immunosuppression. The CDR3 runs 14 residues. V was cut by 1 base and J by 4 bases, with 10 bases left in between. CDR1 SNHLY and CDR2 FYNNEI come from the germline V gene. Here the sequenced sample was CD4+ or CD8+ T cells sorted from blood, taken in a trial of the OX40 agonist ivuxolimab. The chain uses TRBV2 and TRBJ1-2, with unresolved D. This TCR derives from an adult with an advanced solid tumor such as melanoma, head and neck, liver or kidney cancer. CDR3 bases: TGTGCCAGCAGTGAAGACTATGGCGCCTATGGCTACACCTTC. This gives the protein CASSEDYGAYGYTF.